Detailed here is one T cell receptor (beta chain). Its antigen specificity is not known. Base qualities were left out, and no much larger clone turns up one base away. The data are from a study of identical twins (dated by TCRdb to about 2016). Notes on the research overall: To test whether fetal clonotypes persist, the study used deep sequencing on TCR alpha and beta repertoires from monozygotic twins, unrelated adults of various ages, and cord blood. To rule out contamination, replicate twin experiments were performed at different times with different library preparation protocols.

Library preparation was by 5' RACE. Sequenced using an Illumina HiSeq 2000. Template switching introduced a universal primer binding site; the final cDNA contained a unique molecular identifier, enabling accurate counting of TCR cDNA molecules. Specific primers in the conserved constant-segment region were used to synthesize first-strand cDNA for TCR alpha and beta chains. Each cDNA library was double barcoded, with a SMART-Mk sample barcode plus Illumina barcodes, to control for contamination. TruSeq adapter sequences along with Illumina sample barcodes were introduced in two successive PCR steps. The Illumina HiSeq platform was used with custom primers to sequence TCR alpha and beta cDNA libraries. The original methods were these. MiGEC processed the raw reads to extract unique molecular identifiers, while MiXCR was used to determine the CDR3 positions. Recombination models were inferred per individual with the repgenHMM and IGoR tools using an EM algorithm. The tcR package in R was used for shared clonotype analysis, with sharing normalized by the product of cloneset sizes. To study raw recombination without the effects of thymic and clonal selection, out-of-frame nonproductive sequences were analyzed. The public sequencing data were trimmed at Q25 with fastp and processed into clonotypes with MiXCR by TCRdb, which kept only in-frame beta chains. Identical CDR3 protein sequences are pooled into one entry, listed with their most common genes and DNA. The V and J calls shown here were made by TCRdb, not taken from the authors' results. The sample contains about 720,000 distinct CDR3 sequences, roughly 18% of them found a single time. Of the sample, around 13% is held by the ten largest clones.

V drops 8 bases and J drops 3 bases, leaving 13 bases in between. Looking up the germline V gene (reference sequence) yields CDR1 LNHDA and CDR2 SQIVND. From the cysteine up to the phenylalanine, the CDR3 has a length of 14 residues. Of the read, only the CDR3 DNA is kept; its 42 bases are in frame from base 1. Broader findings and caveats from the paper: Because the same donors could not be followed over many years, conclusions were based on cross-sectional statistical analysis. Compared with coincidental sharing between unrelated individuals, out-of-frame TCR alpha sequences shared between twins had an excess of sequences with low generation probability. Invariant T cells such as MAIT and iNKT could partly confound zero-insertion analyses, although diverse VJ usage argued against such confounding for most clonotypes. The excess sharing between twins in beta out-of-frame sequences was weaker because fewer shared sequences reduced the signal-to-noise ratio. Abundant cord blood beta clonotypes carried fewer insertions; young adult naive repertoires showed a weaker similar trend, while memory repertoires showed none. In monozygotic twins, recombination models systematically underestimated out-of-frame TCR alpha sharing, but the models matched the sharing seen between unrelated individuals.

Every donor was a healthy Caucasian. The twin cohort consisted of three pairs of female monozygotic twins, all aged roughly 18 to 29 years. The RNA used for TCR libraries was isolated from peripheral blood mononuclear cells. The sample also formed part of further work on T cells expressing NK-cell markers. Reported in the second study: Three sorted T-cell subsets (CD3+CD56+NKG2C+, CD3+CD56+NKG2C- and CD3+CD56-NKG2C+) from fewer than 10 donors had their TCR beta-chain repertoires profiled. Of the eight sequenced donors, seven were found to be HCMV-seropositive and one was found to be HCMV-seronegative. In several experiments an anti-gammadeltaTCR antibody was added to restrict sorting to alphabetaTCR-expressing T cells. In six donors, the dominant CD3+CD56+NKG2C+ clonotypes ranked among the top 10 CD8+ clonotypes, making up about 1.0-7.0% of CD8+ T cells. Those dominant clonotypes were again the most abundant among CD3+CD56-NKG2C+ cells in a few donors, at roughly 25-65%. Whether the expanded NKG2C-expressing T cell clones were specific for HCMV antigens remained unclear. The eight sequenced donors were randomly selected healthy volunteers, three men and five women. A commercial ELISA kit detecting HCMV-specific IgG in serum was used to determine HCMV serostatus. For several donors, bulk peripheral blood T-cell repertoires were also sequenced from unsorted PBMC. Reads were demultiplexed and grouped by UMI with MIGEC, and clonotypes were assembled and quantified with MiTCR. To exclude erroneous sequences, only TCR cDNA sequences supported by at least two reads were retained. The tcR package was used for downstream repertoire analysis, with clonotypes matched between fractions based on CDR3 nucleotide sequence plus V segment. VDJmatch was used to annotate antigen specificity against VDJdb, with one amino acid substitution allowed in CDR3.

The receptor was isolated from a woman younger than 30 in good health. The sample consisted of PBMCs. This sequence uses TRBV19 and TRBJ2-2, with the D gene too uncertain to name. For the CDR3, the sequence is CASRNGPDTGELFF. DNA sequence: TGTGCCAGTCGGAACGGACCGGACACCGGGGAGCTGTTTTTT.